These 3 T cell receptor beta chains came from one sample sequenced in a study of blood T cell repertoires in COVID-19 (dated by TCRdb to 2020 to 2022). Libraries were constructed by the immunoSEQ multiplex PCR assay. Here the immuneACCESS table is served through TCRdb, limited to in-frame sequences with V and J called. Missing clones are a known gap in these copies; in checked studies unresolved V genes cover under half, and the rest lacks a known reason. The table for this sample lists 15,000 or so clones; about 91% of them were counted only once. About 9% of the sample is held by the ten biggest clonotypes. Sequencing input: peripheral blood. The origin of the receptors is a human donor in a cohort sampled during active COVID-19.

The gene calls are TRBV5-6 and TRBJ2-7, with TRBD1 matching over 9 bases. Germline CDR1 SGHDT, CDR2 YYEEEE. The J segment lost 8 bases and the V segment lost 4 bases, leaving 16 bases of the junction unmatched. This CDR3 has 16 amino acids. CDR3 DNA: TGTGCCAGCAGCGAAGTGAACAGGGGGCGCAGCTCGCAGCAGTACTTC. Protein: CASSEVNRGRSSQQYF.

The chain joins TRBV2 to TRBJ1-6; a weak D match, TRBD1 (6 bases). Germline CDR1 is SNHLY and CDR2 is FYNNEI. The V end lost 6 bases, the J end lost 5 bases, and 11 bases lay between the germline ends. The CDR3 covers 14 residues. DNA of the CDR3: TGTGCCAGCAGACCGGACAGAAATAATTCACCCCTCCACTTT. Translation: CASRPDRNNSPLHF. The full variable domain, in which reference TRBV2 and TRBJ1-6 provide the parts outside the CDR3, is EPEVTQTPSHQVTQMGQEVILRCVPISNHLYFYWYRQILGQKVEFLVSFYNNEISEKSEIFDDQFSVERPDGSNFTLKIRSTKLEDSAMYFCASRPDRNNSPLHFGNGTRLTVT.

The table lists this clone with a count of one. The chain employs TRBV27 and TRBJ1-1, with D possibly being TRBD1 (6 bases). Germline V lookup: CDR1 MNHEY, CDR2 SMNVEV (reference sequence). V lost 6 bases and J lost 0, with 14 bases in between. The CDR3 has 15 residues. The CDR3: CASSIEGGVNTEAFF. Here the CDR3 DNA reads TGTGCCAGCAGCATTGAGGGGGGGGTGAACACTGAAGCTTTCTTT.